These 12 T cell receptor beta chains originate from one sample sequenced in a study of shared clonotypes between healthy human individuals. Produced via immunoSEQ multiplex PCR; TCRdb's table is partial and in-frame only. The profile shows some 2,000,000 clones, roughly 94% of them singletons. Sample: naive CD4+ T cells sorted from blood. The subset: CD45RA+ positively selected. The receptors shown here come from a man younger than 35 in good health.

V is TRBV7-2 and J is TRBJ2-1; D might be TRBD1 (6 bases). The CDR3 covers 15 residues. Trimming shortened V by 5 bases and J by 1 base, and 12 bases separated the two germline ends. Looked up from germline, CDR1 is SGHTA and CDR2 is FQGNSA. The CDR3 region has the DNA TGTGCCAGCAGCCAGGACAGAGCTTCCTACAATGAGCAGTTCTTC. Amino acids: CASSQDRASYNEQFF.

There are a few counts of this clone. The same CDR3 arises from other DNA sequences in this sample as well. The CDR3 sequence: CASSAGQGTGNTIYF. DNA of the CDR3: TGTGCCAGCAGTGCAGGGCAGGGGACGGGAAACACCATATATTTT. The genes are TRBV6-1 and TRBJ1-3; weak D call: TRBD1 (6 bases). Deletions cut 4 bases from V and 4 bases from J, with 14 bases between. The germline V gene has CDR1 MNHNS and CDR2 SASEGT. The CDR3 covers 15 residues.

Comments on this clone: This CDR3 fails to terminate in the conserved phenylalanine or tryptophan, so it likely reflects a read error. The DNA is omitted, as the CDR3 cannot be located on it reliably, and the CDR3 follows TCRdb's listing. The V gene is TRBV6-1, the J gene TRBJ2-7. From germline, CDR1 is MNHNS and CDR2 SASEGT. The CDR3 is 13 amino acids in total, end residues counted. CDR3 in amino acids: CASSADLPGYPKD.

A single count supports this clone. The chain recombines TRBV7-9 with TRBJ2-1, with TRBD1 identical over 7 bases. The CDR3 is 13 residues long. Unmatched junction bases numbered 5, after V lost 1 base and J lost 11 bases. Germline lookup yields CDR1 SEHNR and CDR2 FQNEAQ (reference sequence). The CDR3 DNA reads as TGTGCCAGCAGCTTAGAGGGGGCCTTCAAGCAGTTCTTC. Protein: CASSLEGAFKQFF.

The chain recombines TRBV5-4 with TRBJ2-3; unclear D gene. Germline CDR1 and CDR2: SGHNT and YYREEE (reference sequence). Trimming removed 1 base from V and 3 bases from J, with 15 bases in between. CDR3 length equals 16 residues. The CDR3 loop reads CASSLPEWQRTDTQYF. CDR3 sequence (DNA): TGTGCCAGCAGCTTGCCGGAGTGGCAGAGGACAGATACGCAGTATTTT.

The V and J genes are TRBV19 and TRBJ2-7; D not resolved. V was cut by 4 bases and J by 0 bases, with 10 bases left in between. The CDR3 spans 14 residues. CDR1 and CDR2 (germline): LNHDA, SQIVND (reference sequence). The CDR3 nucleotides read TGTGCCAGTAGTAGGGGTGCCTACTCCTACGAGCAGTACTTC. The encoded protein is CASSRGAYSYEQYF.

CDR3 sequence reads: CASSNPGTSGEQYF. The CDR3 DNA sequence: TGTGCCAGCAGTAATCCCGGGACTAGTGGAGAGCAGTACTTC. The chain is built from TRBV6-6 and TRBJ2-7; TRBD2 matches at 8 bases. CDR1 and CDR2 from the germline V gene are MNHNY and SVGAGI (reference sequence). The CDR3 length is 14 residues. The V segment lost 5 bases and the J segment 7 bases; nucleotides outside the gene matches: 10.

CDR3: CASSARQADNVLTF. The CDR3 nucleotides are TGTGCCAGCAGCGCCAGACAGGCAGACAACGTCCTGACTTTC. This chain joins TRBV9 and TRBJ2-6, with D perhaps TRBD1 (6 bases). V was pared by 3 bases and J by 9 bases, with 13 bases between. This CDR3 is built from 14 residues. Germline lookup yields CDR1 SGDLS and CDR2 YYNGEE.

The rearrangement joins TRBV5-1 to TRBJ1-1, with TRBD1 as a possible D gene (5 bases). V was cut by 1 base and J by 1 base, with 11 bases left in between. The CDR3 totals 15 residues. Germline values: CDR1 SGHRS, CDR2 YFSETQ. The CDR3, as DNA: TGCGCCAGCAGCTTGAGGAGAGGGACGAACACTGAAGCTTTCTTT. Translation gives CASSLRRGTNTEAFF.

The V and J genes are TRBV25-1 and TRBJ2-3; no firm D call. The CDR3 consists of 15 residues. With 2 bases removed from V and 0 bases from J, the gap between germline ends came to 9 bases. In germline, CDR1 is MGHDK, CDR2 SYGVNS. For the CDR3, the DNA is TGTGCCAGCAGTGAAATCGGCTCTAGCACAGATACGCAGTATTTT. Its translation is CASSEIGSSTDTQYF.

V usage is TRBV11-1 and J usage is TRBJ2-5, with no clear D. V dropped 2 bases and J dropped 5 bases, with 15 bases sitting between them. In germline, CDR1 is SGHAT, CDR2 FQDESV (reference sequence). The CDR3 is 15 residues long. CDR3 in DNA: TGTGCCAGCAGCTTAAATCCAGGCACACGGGAGACCCAGTACTTC. Amino acids: CASSLNPGTRETQYF.

The CDR3 spells CASSPLQGSIYGYTF. CDR3 DNA sequence: TGTGCCAGCTCACCACTACAGGGAAGTATCTATGGCTACACCTTC. This chain links TRBV18 with TRBJ1-2; the D gene is possibly TRBD1 (6 bases). The CDR3 covers 15 residues. V shed 1 base and J shed 4 bases, with 13 bases lying between them. Germline V gives CDR1 KGHSH, CDR2 LQKENI. The variable domain in full, with the rest retrieved from reference TRBV18 and TRBJ1-2, is NAGVMQNPRHLVRRRGQEARLRCSPMKGHSHVYWYRQLPEEGLKFMVYLQKENIIDESGMPKERFSAEFPKEGPSILRIQQVVRGDSAAYFCASSPLQGSIYGYTFGSGTRLTVV.